These T cell receptor beta chains were read from a single sample in a study of T cells after yellow fever vaccination. TCRdb processed the 5' RACE reads anew with MiXCR; each CDR3 protein has one entry. In the table there are a few hundred thousand distinct CDR3 sequences, around 4.9% of which are singletons. Here the sequenced sample was CD4+ T cells sorted from PBMCs, taken on the day of the yellow fever booster vaccination. The source of these receptors is a man younger than 30 who received the YFV17D yellow fever vaccine. Both conserved end residues are part of each CDR3. The D gene is left open where the match is weak. Expanded clones get a size class; other rows say once, few or many, or leave the size out.

D gene: TRBD1; V gene: TRBV18; clone size: many; J gene: TRBJ2-5; CDR3 protein: CASSATGTEETQYF; CDR3 DNA: TGTGCCAGCTCAGCAACCGGGACAGAAGAGACCCAGTACTTC
D gene: NA; V gene: TRBV4-2; clone size: many; J gene: TRBJ1-1; CDR3 protein: CASSRTGARVNTEAFF; CDR3 DNA: TGTGCCAGCAGCAGGACGGGGGCGCGGGTGAACACTGAAGCTTTCTTT
D gene: TRBD1; V gene: TRBV5-4; clone size: NA; J gene: TRBJ2-2; CDR3 protein: CASSRTGPGELFF; CDR3 DNA: TGTGCCAGCAGCCGGACAGGGCCCGGGGAGCTGTTTTTT
D gene: NA; V gene: TRBV18; clone size: NA; J gene: TRBJ1-1; CDR3 protein: CASSPHPGGGTEAFF; CDR3 DNA: TGTGCCAGCTCACCCCACCCGGGCGGGGGGACTGAAGCTTTCTTT
D gene: TRBD1; V gene: TRBV15; clone size: few; J gene: TRBJ1-1; CDR3 protein: CATNQDRGGYTEAFF; CDR3 DNA: TGTGCCACCAACCAAGACAGGGGCGGGTACACTGAAGCTTTCTTT
D gene: TRBD1; V gene: TRBV24-1; clone size: many; J gene: TRBJ1-1; CDR3 protein: CATRDRDYTEAFF; CDR3 DNA: TGTGCCACCCGTGACAGGGACTACACTGAAGCTTTCTTT
D gene: NA; V gene: TRBV7-2; clone size: many; J gene: TRBJ2-7; CDR3 protein: CASSFGGSYEQYF; CDR3 DNA: TGTGCCAGCAGCTTCGGCGGCTCCTACGAGCAGTACTTC
D gene: NA; V gene: TRBV4-3; clone size: many; J gene: TRBJ1-2; CDR3 protein: CASSQDRAEYGYTF; CDR3 DNA: TGCGCCAGCAGCCAAGACAGGGCTGAATATGGCTACACCTTC
D gene: NA; V gene: TRBV7-2; clone size: NA; J gene: TRBJ1-1; CDR3 protein: CASSPAGGARNTEAFF; CDR3 DNA: TGTGCCAGCAGCCCAGCGGGGGGCGCAAGGAACACTGAAGCTTTCTTT
D gene: TRBD1; V gene: TRBV7-9; clone size: few; J gene: TRBJ1-4; CDR3 protein: CASSSYTGTGTTPTTNEKLFF; CDR3 DNA: TGTGCCAGCAGCTCTTACACCGGGACAGGGACTACCCCCACAACTAATGAAAAACTGTTTTTT
D gene: TRBD1; V gene: TRBV7-2; clone size: few; J gene: TRBJ2-3; CDR3 protein: CASSYNRGDTQYF; CDR3 DNA: TGTGCCAGCAGCTATAACAGGGGAGATACGCAGTATTTT
D gene: TRBD1; V gene: TRBV4-1; clone size: few; J gene: TRBJ2-2; CDR3 protein: CASSQGQGGLTGELFF; CDR3 DNA: TGCGCCAGCAGCCAGGGACAGGGGGGACTCACCGGGGAGCTGTTTTTT
D gene: NA; V gene: TRBV24-1; clone size: many; J gene: TRBJ2-3; CDR3 protein: CATRGNPGSTQYF; CDR3 DNA: TGTGCCACCAGAGGGAACCCCGGGAGTACGCAGTATTTT
D gene: TRBD1; V gene: TRBV7-2; clone size: many; J gene: TRBJ1-4; CDR3 protein: CASRQDRATNEKLFF; CDR3 DNA: TGTGCCAGCAGACAGGACAGGGCAACTAATGAAAAACTGTTTTTT
D gene: NA; V gene: TRBV12-3/TRBV12-4; clone size: NA; J gene: TRBJ2-1; CDR3 protein: CAISLVARGEQFF; CDR3 DNA: TGTGCCATCAGTTTAGTAGCGCGGGGTGAGCAGTTCTTC
D gene: NA; V gene: TRBV11-3; clone size: few; J gene: TRBJ2-6; CDR3 protein: CASSLGAPRSGANVLTF; CDR3 DNA: TGTGCCAGCAGCTTAGGGGCACCGCGCTCTGGGGCCAACGTCCTGACTTTC
D gene: NA; V gene: TRBV30; clone size: many; J gene: TRBJ1-6; CDR3 protein: CAWSNSYNSPLHF; CDR3 DNA: TGTGCCTGGAGTAACTCCTATAATTCACCCCTCCACTTT
D gene: TRBD1; V gene: TRBV5-4; clone size: few; J gene: TRBJ2-3; CDR3 protein: CASSPFTGGDTQYF; CDR3 DNA: TGTGCCAGCAGCCCGTTTACAGGGGGAGATACGCAGTATTTT
D gene: NA; V gene: TRBV4-1; clone size: NA; J gene: TRBJ2-7; CDR3 protein: CASSHLAEEQYF; CDR3 DNA: TGCGCCAGCAGCCACTTAGCTGAGGAGCAGTACTTC
D gene: NA; V gene: TRBV7-3; clone size: NA; J gene: TRBJ1-6; CDR3 protein: CASSSEFGSPLHF; CDR3 DNA: TGTGCCAGCAGCAGCGAATTTGGTTCACCCCTCCACTTT
D gene: NA; V gene: TRBV20-1; clone size: NA; J gene: TRBJ2-5; CDR3 protein: CSAPLQGAETQYF; CDR3 DNA: TGCAGTGCGCCATTACAGGGCGCGGAGACCCAGTACTTC
D gene: NA; V gene: TRBV25-1; clone size: many; J gene: TRBJ1-1; CDR3 protein: CASTRGGWGTEAFF; CDR3 DNA: TGTGCCAGCACCCGAGGGGGGTGGGGCACTGAAGCTTTCTTT
D gene: NA; V gene: TRBV10-3; clone size: many; J gene: TRBJ1-5; CDR3 protein: CAISESTATKAQHF; CDR3 DNA: TGTGCCATCAGTGAGTCTACGGCGACCAAGGCCCAGCATTTT
D gene: TRBD1; V gene: TRBV5-1; clone size: many; J gene: TRBJ1-2; CDR3 protein: CASSDTYPGTGGAPNYGYTF; CDR3 DNA: TGCGCCAGCAGCGATACATACCCCGGGACAGGGGGCGCCCCTAACTATGGCTACACCTTC
D gene: TRBD1; V gene: TRBV11-2; clone size: many; J gene: TRBJ2-1; CDR3 protein: CASSLAPGQGYEQFF; CDR3 DNA: TGTGCCAGCAGCTTAGCTCCAGGACAGGGGTATGAGCAGTTCTTC
D gene: NA; V gene: TRBV5-1; clone size: many; J gene: TRBJ2-2; CDR3 protein: CASTHARGSGELFF; CDR3 DNA: TGCGCCAGCACCCACGCCCGGGGATCGGGGGAGCTGTTTTTT
D gene: NA; V gene: TRBV5-1; clone size: few; J gene: TRBJ2-3; CDR3 protein: CASSFVGGDTQYF; CDR3 DNA: TGCGCCAGCAGCTTCGTCGGGGGCGATACGCAGTATTTT
D gene: TRBD1; V gene: TRBV12-3/TRBV12-4; clone size: few; J gene: TRBJ1-2; CDR3 protein: CASSPDRLTGYTF; CDR3 DNA: TGTGCCAGCAGTCCGGACAGGCTTACTGGCTACACCTTC
D gene: NA; V gene: TRBV4-2; clone size: few; J gene: TRBJ2-6; CDR3 protein: CASSQDFEASSGANVLTF; CDR3 DNA: TGTGCCAGCAGCCAAGATTTCGAGGCATCCTCTGGGGCCAACGTCCTGACTTTC
D gene: NA; V gene: TRBV19; clone size: few; J gene: TRBJ2-3; CDR3 protein: CASLGDSTDTQYF; CDR3 DNA: TGTGCCAGCCTCGGTGATAGCACAGATACGCAGTATTTT
D gene: NA; V gene: TRBV20-1; clone size: few; J gene: TRBJ2-3; CDR3 protein: CSARAGARADTQYF; CDR3 DNA: TGCAGTGCTAGAGCGGGGGCCAGGGCCGATACGCAGTATTTT
D gene: NA; V gene: TRBV7-2; clone size: many; J gene: TRBJ1-1; CDR3 protein: CASSSYYMDTEAFF; CDR3 DNA: TGTGCCAGCAGCTCCTATTACATGGACACTGAAGCTTTCTTT
D gene: NA; V gene: TRBV3-1; clone size: NA; J gene: TRBJ2-7; CDR3 protein: CASTRGGEQYF; CDR3 DNA: TGTGCCAGCACCCGAGGGGGCGAGCAGTACTTC
D gene: NA; V gene: TRBV5-1; clone size: NA; J gene: TRBJ1-1; CDR3 protein: CASSPNFQGLTEAFF; CDR3 DNA: TGCGCCAGCAGCCCAAACTTTCAGGGTCTCACTGAAGCTTTCTTT
D gene: TRBD2; V gene: TRBV27; clone size: few; J gene: TRBJ2-7; CDR3 protein: CASSYGTSGGWAYEQYF; CDR3 DNA: TGTGCCAGCAGTTACGGGACTAGCGGGGGCTGGGCCTACGAGCAGTACTTC
D gene: NA; V gene: TRBV7-2; clone size: NA; J gene: TRBJ2-5; CDR3 protein: CASSLRTIQETQYF; CDR3 DNA: TGTGCCAGCAGCTTGAGGACTATACAAGAGACCCAGTACTTC
D gene: NA; V gene: TRBV4-3; clone size: many; J gene: TRBJ2-3; CDR3 protein: CASSQDRLADTQYF; CDR3 DNA: TGCGCCAGCAGCCAAGATAGGCTCGCAGATACGCAGTATTTT
D gene: NA; V gene: TRBV6-6; clone size: NA; J gene: TRBJ1-3; CDR3 protein: CAASPAGGNTIYF; CDR3 DNA: TGTGCAGCAAGCCCGGCGGGGGGAAACACCATATATTTT
D gene: NA; V gene: TRBV7-9; clone size: NA; J gene: TRBJ2-5; CDR3 protein: CASGSLDGTQYF; CDR3 DNA: TGTGCCAGCGGGTCGCTTGATGGGACCCAGTACTTC
D gene: NA; V gene: TRBV5-4; clone size: NA; J gene: TRBJ2-2; CDR3 protein: CASSLGRFNTGELFF; CDR3 DNA: TGTGCCAGCAGCTTGGGCAGGTTTAACACCGGGGAGCTGTTTTTT
D gene: NA; V gene: TRBV20-1; clone size: many; J gene: TRBJ2-2; CDR3 protein: CSARGGAGELFF; CDR3 DNA: TGCAGTGCTAGGGGCGGGGCCGGGGAGCTGTTTTTT